This record concerns one T cell receptor (beta chain) sequence. Germline CDR1 is LNHDA and CDR2 is SQIVND (reference sequence). Trimming left V 5 bases short and J 7 bases short, with 12 bases between. CDR3 length: 13 residues. The source of the sample is a study of blood T cell repertoires in COVID-19. As for the study in general: The United States, Italy and Spain provided the acute and convalescent COVID-19 samples. Nucleic acid was either cDNA or gDNA, and it came from T cells, B-cell-depleted T cells, or PBMCs.

In the original processing: Estimation of nucleated cell counts relied on the amplification of reference gene primers. Method: immunoSEQ multiplex PCR; TCRdb's copy keeps in-frame clones and lacks some. D and trimming were read from the DNA, whereas the V and J calls and clone size are those reported in that table. This table holds some 160,000 clones, more than 75% found once. The TCR was taken from a woman aged 45 to 65 with acute or convalescent COVID-19. The chain uses TRBV19 and TRBJ1-5; D not resolved. Sequencing input: peripheral blood. CDR3 sequence reads: CASSPDFRQPQHF. The CDR3 coding sequence is TGTGCCAGTAGTCCCGACTTTCGACAGCCCCAGCATTTT.